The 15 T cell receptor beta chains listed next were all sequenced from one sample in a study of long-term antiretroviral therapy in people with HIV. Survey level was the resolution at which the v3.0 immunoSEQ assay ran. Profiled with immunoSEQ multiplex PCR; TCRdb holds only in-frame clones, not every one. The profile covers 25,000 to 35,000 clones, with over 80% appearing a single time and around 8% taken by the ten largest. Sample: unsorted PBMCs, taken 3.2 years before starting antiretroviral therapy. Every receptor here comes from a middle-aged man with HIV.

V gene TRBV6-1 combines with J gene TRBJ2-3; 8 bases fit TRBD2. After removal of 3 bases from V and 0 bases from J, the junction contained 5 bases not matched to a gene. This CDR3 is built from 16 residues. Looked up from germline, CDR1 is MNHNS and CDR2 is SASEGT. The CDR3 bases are TGTGCCAGCAGTGATTTAGCGGGGACTAGCACAGATACGCAGTATTTT. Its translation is CASSDLAGTSTDTQYF.

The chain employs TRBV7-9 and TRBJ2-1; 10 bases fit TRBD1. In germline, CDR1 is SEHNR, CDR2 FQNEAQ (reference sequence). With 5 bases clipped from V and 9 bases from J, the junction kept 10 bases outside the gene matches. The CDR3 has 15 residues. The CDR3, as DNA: TGTGCCAGCAGCCCTCGGGGGACAGGGGAGTCTGAGCAGTTCTTC. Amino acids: CASSPRGTGESEQFF.

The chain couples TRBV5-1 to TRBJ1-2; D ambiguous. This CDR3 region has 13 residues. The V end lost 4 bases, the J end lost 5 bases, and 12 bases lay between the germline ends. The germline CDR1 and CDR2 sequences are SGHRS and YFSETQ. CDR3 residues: CASSATYWYGYTF. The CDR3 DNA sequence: TGCGCCAGCAGCGCTACGTACTGGTATGGCTACACCTTC. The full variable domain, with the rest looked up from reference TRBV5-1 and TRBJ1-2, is KAGVTQTPRYLIKTRGQQVTLSCSPISGHRSVSWYQQTPGQGLQFLFEYFSETQRNKGNFPGRFSGRQFSNSRSEMNVSTLELGDSALYLCASSATYWYGYTFGSGTRLTVV.

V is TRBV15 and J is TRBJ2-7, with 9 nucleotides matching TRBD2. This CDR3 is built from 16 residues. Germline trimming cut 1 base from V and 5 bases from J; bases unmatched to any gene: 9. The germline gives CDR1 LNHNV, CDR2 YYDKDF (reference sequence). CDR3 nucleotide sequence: TGTGCCACCAGCAGAGCGAGTAGCGGGGGCCCGGACGAGCAGTACTTC. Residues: CATSRASSGGPDEQYF. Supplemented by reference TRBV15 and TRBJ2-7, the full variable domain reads DAMVIQNPRYQVTQFGKPVTLSCSQTLNHNVMYWYQQKSSQAPKLLFHYYDKDFNNEADTPDNFQSRRPNTSFCFLDIRSPGLGDTAMYLCATSRASSGGPDEQYFGPGTRLTVT.

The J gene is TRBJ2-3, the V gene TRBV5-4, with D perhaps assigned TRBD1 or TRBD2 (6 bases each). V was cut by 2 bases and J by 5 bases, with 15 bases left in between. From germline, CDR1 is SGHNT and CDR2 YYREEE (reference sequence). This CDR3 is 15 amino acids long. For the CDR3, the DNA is TGTGCCAGCAGCTTTAAAGCGGAGGGGGGAGATACGCAGTATTTT. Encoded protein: CASSFKAEGGDTQYF.

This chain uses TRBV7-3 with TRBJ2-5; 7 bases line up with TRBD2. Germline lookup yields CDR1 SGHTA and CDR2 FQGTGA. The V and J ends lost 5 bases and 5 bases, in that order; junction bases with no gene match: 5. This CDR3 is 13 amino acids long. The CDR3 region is CASSRDYRETQYF. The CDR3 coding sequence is TGTGCCAGCAGCCGGGACTACAGGGAGACCCAGTACTTC.

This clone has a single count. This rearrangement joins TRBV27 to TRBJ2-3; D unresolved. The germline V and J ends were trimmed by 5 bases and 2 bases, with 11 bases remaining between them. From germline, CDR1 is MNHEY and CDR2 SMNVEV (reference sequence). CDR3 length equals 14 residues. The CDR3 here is CASSPFLYTDTQYF. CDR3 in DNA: TGTGCCAGCAGTCCCTTCCTATACACAGATACGCAGTATTTT.

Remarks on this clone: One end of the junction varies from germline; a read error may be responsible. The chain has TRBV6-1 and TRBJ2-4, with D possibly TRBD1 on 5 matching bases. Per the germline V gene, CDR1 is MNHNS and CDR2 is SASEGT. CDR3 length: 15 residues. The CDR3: CASREVQGAKNIQYF. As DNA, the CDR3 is TGTGCCAGCAGAGAAGTCCAGGGTGCCAAAAACATTCAGTACTTC.

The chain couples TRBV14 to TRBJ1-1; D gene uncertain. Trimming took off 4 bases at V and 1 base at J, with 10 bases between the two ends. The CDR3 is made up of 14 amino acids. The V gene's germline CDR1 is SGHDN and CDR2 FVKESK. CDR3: CASSRDFPNTEAFF. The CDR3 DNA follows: TGTGCCAGCAGCCGAGATTTTCCGAACACTGAAGCTTTCTTT.

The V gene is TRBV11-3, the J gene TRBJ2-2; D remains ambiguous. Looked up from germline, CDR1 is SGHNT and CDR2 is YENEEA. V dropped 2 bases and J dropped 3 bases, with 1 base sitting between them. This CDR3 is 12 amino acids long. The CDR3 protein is CASSLHTGELFF. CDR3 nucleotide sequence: TGTGCCAGCAGCTTACACACCGGGGAGCTGTTTTTT.

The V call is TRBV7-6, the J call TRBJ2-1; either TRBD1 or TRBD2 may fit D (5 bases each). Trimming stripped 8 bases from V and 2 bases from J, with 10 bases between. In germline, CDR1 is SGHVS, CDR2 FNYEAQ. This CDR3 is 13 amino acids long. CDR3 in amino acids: CASGTPAYNEQFF. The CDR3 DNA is TGTGCCAGCGGGACCCCGGCCTACAATGAGCAGTTCTTC.

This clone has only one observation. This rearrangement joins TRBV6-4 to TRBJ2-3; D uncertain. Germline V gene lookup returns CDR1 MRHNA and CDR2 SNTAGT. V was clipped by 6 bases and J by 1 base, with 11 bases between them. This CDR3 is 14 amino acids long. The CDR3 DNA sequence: TGTGCCAGCAGGCTGCTGGCGGGCACAGATACGCAGTATTTT. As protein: CASRLLAGTDTQYF.

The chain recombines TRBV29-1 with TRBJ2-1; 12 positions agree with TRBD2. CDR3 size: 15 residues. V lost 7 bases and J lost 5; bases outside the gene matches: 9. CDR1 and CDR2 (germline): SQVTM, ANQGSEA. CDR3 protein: CSETGTSGPNNEQFF. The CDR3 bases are TGCAGCGAGACCGGGACTAGCGGGCCTAACAATGAGCAGTTCTTC.

The CDR3 sequence: CASSPRSYGYTF. For the CDR3, the DNA is TGTGCCAGTAGTCCTCGGAGCTATGGCTACACCTTC. The V and J genes are TRBV19 and TRBJ1-2, with D unclear. Germline CDR1 and CDR2: LNHDA and SQIVND (reference sequence). Deletions cut 5 bases from V and 4 bases from J, with 8 bases between. This CDR3 comprises 12 residues. The complete variable domain, with remaining parts taken from reference TRBV19 and TRBJ1-2, reads DGGITQSPKYLFRKEGQNVTLSCEQNLNHDAMYWYRQDPGQGLRLIYYSQIVNDFQKGDIAEGYSVSREKKESFPLTVTSAQKNPTAFYLCASSPRSYGYTFGSGTRLTVV.

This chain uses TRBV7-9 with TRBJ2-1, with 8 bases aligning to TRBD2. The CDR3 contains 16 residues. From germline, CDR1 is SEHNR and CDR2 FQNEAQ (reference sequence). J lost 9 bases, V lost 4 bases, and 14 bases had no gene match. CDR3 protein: CASSSPGLAGVGEQFF. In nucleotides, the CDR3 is TGTGCCAGCAGCTCCCCGGGGCTAGCGGGCGTCGGTGAGCAGTTCTTC.